The text below deals with one TCR beta chain. The protocol was immunoSEQ multiplex PCR, while the TCRdb copy is restricted to in-frame clones and leaves out a portion. The sample includes over 150,000 clones, roughly 94% of them seen just once. CDR3 size: 15 residues. J lost 8 bases, V lost 1 base, and 7 bases had no gene match. Per germline, CDR1 SGHRS and CDR2 YFSETQ. The data were taken from a study of blood T cell repertoires in COVID-19. Study overall: From T cells, B-cell-depleted T cells, or PBMCs came the material, which was cDNA or gDNA.

The sequencing input was peripheral blood. The receptor's source is a man aged 30 to 39 with COVID-19, enrolled during active disease. The chain recombines TRBV5-1 with TRBJ1-2, with 11 bases lining up with TRBD1. Written as DNA, the CDR3 is TGCGCCAGCAGCTTGATTGGGACAGGGGGAATGGGCTACACCTTC. Its protein product is CASSLIGTGGMGYTF.